The clone carrying this T cell receptor (beta chain) showed up just a few times. What it binds is not known. PCR was performed a second time for roughly 7 to 11 cycles using a sample-barcoded 5' primer and a J-beta primer mix. A template-switch adaptor containing 12 random nucleotides labeled each cDNA molecule. MiXCR, run by TCRdb on the 5' RACE reads, gives a single entry per CDR3 protein. The profile shows roughly 500,000 distinct CDR3 sequences, approximately 30% of them singletons. The data are from a study of blood T cells in healthy people across ages. Study-wide results and limits: Age brought a roughly linear fall in TCR beta diversity measured per million T cells. Diversity was higher, and naive CD4+ cells more numerous, in long-lived donors than in aged donors.

V was cut by 4 bases and J by 9 bases, with 12 bases left in between. Germline V lookup: CDR1 MDHEN, CDR2 SYDVKM. This CDR3 comprises 12 residues. Donors ranged from 6 to 90 years old and were healthy Caucasians in Russia. This clonotype originated in a woman between 65 and 79 years old in good health. J is TRBJ1-2 and V is TRBV28; unclear D gene. The specimen was blood. The CDR3 protein is CASSSPEDRYTF. The CDR3 nucleotides read TGTGCCAGCAGTTCGCCCGAGGATCGCTACACCTTC.